These T cell receptor beta chains were read from a single sample in a study of T cell repertoires in cytomegalovirus infection. TCRdb reanalysed the reads using MiXCR and keeps one entry per CDR3 protein. This table holds 450,000 to 600,000 distinct CDR3 sequences, 10% to 12% found once. The sequencing input was PBMCs. The receptors come from a human donor in good health (CMV status not recorded). Some clones in this sample may be carry-over from other donors' samples. CDR3s include the opening cysteine and the closing phenylalanine or tryptophan.

TRBV5-1	CASSGAGTVIEQYF
TRBV3-1	CASSQVQGELFF
TRBV7-2	CASSFPRGGLAGGQSYNEQFF
TRBV6-8	CAAWHRKSRADEQFF
TRBV11-2	CASSSTRGGYGYTF
TRBV24-1	CATSDRPGTGPGANVLTF
TRBV19	CASGQGFGELFF
TRBV24-1	CDPETRAGNQPQHF
TRBV11-3	CASSDRMSAPGDTQYF
TRBV19	CASRDRTSSYNEQFF
TRBV7-2	CASRLTGTSAYNEQFF
TRBV7-2	CASSSLAGAYNEQFF
TRBV28	CASSLGDASGSYNEQFF
TRBV28	CASSPITTSNTEAFF
TRBV27	CASSQWGARNEKLFF
TRBV19	CASRRQGPGNQPQHF
TRBV14	CASSQVWKGAPLHF
TRBV7-2	CASSLAGQQKLFF
TRBV2	CASAGQGGYTF
TRBV4-2	CASSQGDGTLFF
TRBV6-1	CAILPLAGRMDTQYF
TRBV14	CASSQGRGPFGYTF
TRBV14	CASSERDRGKTYEQYF
TRBV3-1	CASSQWGAGGQETQYF
TRBV19	CASSIRDRREDTQYF
TRBV12-3/TRBV12-4	CASRRPSHGELFF
TRBV6-1	CASSPAAGPQHF
TRBV12-3/TRBV12-4	CASSASGSGNTIYF
TRBV7-2	CASSPRGLGQYNEQFF
TRBV7-2	CASSFGTGLYEQYF
TRBV12-3/TRBV12-4	CASSSRGGDTGELFF
TRBV20-1	CSASPGGPYEQYF
TRBV5-4	CASSLEPGVPNEQFF